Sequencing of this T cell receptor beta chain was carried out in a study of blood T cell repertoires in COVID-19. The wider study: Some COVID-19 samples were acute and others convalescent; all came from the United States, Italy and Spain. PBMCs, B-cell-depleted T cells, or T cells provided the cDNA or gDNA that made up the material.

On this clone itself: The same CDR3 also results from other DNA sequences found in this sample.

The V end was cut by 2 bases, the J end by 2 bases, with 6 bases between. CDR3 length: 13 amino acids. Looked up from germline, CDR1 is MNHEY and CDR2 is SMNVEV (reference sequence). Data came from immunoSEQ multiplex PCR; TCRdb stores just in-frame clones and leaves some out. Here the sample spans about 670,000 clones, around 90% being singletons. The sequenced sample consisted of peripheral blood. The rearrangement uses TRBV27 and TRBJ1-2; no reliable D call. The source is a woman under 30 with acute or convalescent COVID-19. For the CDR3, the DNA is TGTGCCAGCAGTTTAAGACAAAACTATGGCTACACCTTC. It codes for CASSLRQNYGYTF.